In its sample, the clone carrying this T cell receptor beta chain was seen many times. The data stem from a study of neurological immune-mediated disorders. Template-switch 5'RACE cDNA synthesis added a 10-nucleotide unique molecular identifier. TCRdb ran MiXCR on the 5' RACE reads and lists one entry per CDR3 protein. The repertoire holds about 90,000 distinct CDR3 sequences, roughly 13% seen once, with under 6% in the top ten. Noted time point: longitudinal time-point 2. The sequencing input was PBMCs. This clonotype was sampled from a female donor with HTLV-1-associated myelopathy (HAM/TSP).

The CDR3 DNA reads as TGCGCCAGCAGCCTCGGAGCTGAGGAAAAACTGTTTTTT. Its protein product is CASSLGAEEKLFF. The chain links TRBV5-1 to TRBJ1-4; D is unresolved. CDR1 SGHRS and CDR2 YFSETQ come from the germline V gene. The CDR3 extends over 13 amino acids. V was trimmed by 4 bases and J by 8 bases, leaving 12 bases between them.